A selection of T cell receptor beta chains follows, all from one sample in a study of blood T cell repertoires in COVID-19. The method was immunoSEQ multiplex PCR; TCRdb's version includes in-frame clones alone and lacks a portion of them. This table holds some 230,000 clones, 80% to 90% found once. The sequencing sample was made of peripheral blood. These TCRs come from a man aged 35 to 55 with acute or convalescent COVID-19. Both conserved end residues are part of each CDR3. Rows give clone size only sometimes, using once, few, many, or a class for an expanded clone.

V: TRBV6-6
J: TRBJ1-5
size: few
CDR3: CASLRQGGLPQHF

V: TRBV5-4
J: TRBJ2-4
size: .
CDR3: CASSLAGGKNIQYF

V: TRBV19
J: TRBJ1-2
size: .
CDR3: CASSIDSRGPGYTF

V: TRBV5-4
J: TRBJ1-4
size: .
CDR3: CASSLDGATNEKLFF

V: TRBV5-6
J: TRBJ2-7
size: .
CDR3: CASSPATSAEQYF

V: TRBV5-1
J: TRBJ1-1
size: .
CDR3: CASSPRGGRKNTEAFF

V: TRBV18
J: TRBJ1-1
size: .
CDR3: CASSPTDSSGTEAFF

V: TRBV5-1
J: TRBJ1-4
size: .
CDR3: CARRGAGRGANEKLFF

V: TRBV6-5
J: TRBJ1-1
size: .
CDR3: CASSYFPQENTEAFF

V: TRBV7-7
J: TRBJ2-7
size: .
CDR3: CASSRGVGSYEQYF

V: TRBV6-5
J: TRBJ1-1
size: .
CDR3: CASRTDRGFAEAFF

V: TRBV2
J: TRBJ2-5
size: once
CDR3: CASSSGLAGGSYQETQYF

V: TRBV2
J: TRBJ2-1
size: .
CDR3: CASMIRQVNNEQFF

V: TRBV30
J: TRBJ1-1
size: .
CDR3: CAWSGSTGKTEAFF

V: TRBV6-1
J: TRBJ1-4
size: .
CDR3: CASSAMGVPPSEKLFF

V: TRBV13
J: TRBJ1-5
size: .
CDR3: CASSSGQGKGQPQHF

V: TRBV7-9
J: TRBJ2-1
size: .
CDR3: CASSQQGAKVNEQFF

V: TRBV4-2
J: TRBJ1-6
size: .
CDR3: CASSQDSGGDSPLHF

V: TRBV18
J: TRBJ1-1
size: .
CDR3: CASSPGPTEAFF

V: TRBV6-5
J: TRBJ2-1
size: .
CDR3: CASRSTSGGVNEQFF

V: TRBV28
J: TRBJ1-2
size: .
CDR3: CASSSVRLFYGYTF

V: TRBV2
J: TRBJ1-4
size: .
CDR3: CASASPGQGAEKLFF

V: TRBV6-2/TRBV6-3
J: TRBJ2-5
size: once
CDR3: CASSLGGTKETQYF

V: TRBV28
J: TRBJ1-4
size: .
CDR3: CASSQQGQSNEKLFF

V: TRBV28
J: TRBJ1-6
size: once
CDR3: CASRKEGYYNSPLHF

V: TRBV5-4
J: TRBJ2-3
size: .
CDR3: CASSLGLESDTQYF

V: TRBV7-6
J: TRBJ2-5
size: .
CDR3: CASSWSTSGGGETQYF

V: TRBV7-2
J: TRBJ1-2
size: .
CDR3: CASSLGTGPGYTF

V: TRBV5-6
J: TRBJ1-1
size: few
CDR3: CASSLAPGTEAFF

V: TRBV6-1
J: TRBJ2-7
size: .
CDR3: CASSESSYEQYF

V: TRBV2
J: TRBJ1-3
size: .
CDR3: CASSPDRGFGNTIYF

V: TRBV5-1
J: TRBJ2-3
size: .
CDR3: CASRGGQGTDTQYF

V: TRBV2
J: TRBJ1-2
size: .
CDR3: CASTGRVYDHGYTF

V: TRBV18
J: TRBJ2-7
size: .
CDR3: CASSPDSYEQYF

V: TRBV9
J: TRBJ2-3
size: .
CDR3: CASSLAAAGNREGQYF

V: TRBV28
J: TRBJ2-5
size: .
CDR3: CASTQEAGGSETQYF